This T cell receptor beta chain was profiled in a study of early T cells in non-severe SARS-CoV-2 infection. The wider study: Sequencing of unsorted whole blood was done on bulk RNA, leaving chains unpaired.

CDR1 and CDR2 from the germline V gene are WSHSY and SAAADI. Trimming left V 6 bases short and J 4 bases short, with 12 bases between. This CDR3 is built from 13 residues. This clonotype was seen many times. Its antigen is as yet unknown. General study findings and limits: In VDJdb matching, anti-spike CD8 responses were favored while private and CD4 specificities went missing.

Attached unique molecular identifiers marked individual cDNA molecules. TCRdb passed the 5' RACE reads through MiXCR, listing each CDR3 protein once. The sample has tens of thousands of distinct CDR3 sequences; about 5.7% are singletons. This sequence was found in an adult who was a healthcare worker with PCR-confirmed SARS-CoV-2 infection or an uninfected control (not recorded which). The sample taken for sequencing was whole blood. The rearrangement uses TRBV10-2 and TRBJ1-2, with D unresolved. CDR3 nucleotides: TGCGCCAGCAGGGTTAGCCTGACCTATGGCTACACCTTC. This codes for CASRVSLTYGYTF.